This T cell receptor (beta chain) is drawn from a study of early T cells in non-severe SARS-CoV-2 infection. For the study at large: Sequenced bulk RNA came from whole blood that was unsorted, and chains were unpaired. Whole-study findings and limits: Anti-spike CD8 responses were favored by VDJdb matching, which missed private and CD4 specificities.

Researchers attached unique molecular identifiers to individual cDNA molecules. TCRdb recomputed calls from the 5' RACE reads with MiXCR, one row per CDR3 protein. The sample records more than 65,000 distinct CDR3 sequences, around 15% being singletons. CDR1 is SEHNR, CDR2 FQNEAQ, per germline (reference sequence). The V and J ends lost 5 bases and 4 bases, in that order; junction bases with no gene match: 9. This CDR3 is 18 amino acids long. This clonotype came up a few times. The antigen is undetermined. This specimen was whole blood, taken at baseline. The clonotype was recovered from an adult who was a healthcare worker with PCR-confirmed SARS-CoV-2 infection or an uninfected control (not recorded which). The rearrangement uses TRBV7-9 and TRBJ2-1, with 15 nucleotides matching TRBD2. Written as DNA, the CDR3 is TGTGCCAGCAGCCCCGGACTAGCGGGAGGGCCGGGATACAATGAGCAGTTCTTC. Translating it yields CASSPGLAGGPGYNEQFF.